The following is a T cell receptor (beta chain) sequence with its context. No antigen is known for it. Per-base quality was not reported, and no clone a single base away is much larger than it. Survey-level sequencing on the immunoSEQ platform was used to profile the TCR beta chain repertoires. The paper's data handling went like this. Repertoire diversity was quantified as the inverse Simpson index, and CDR3 amino acid length spectratypes and V-J pairing frequencies were compared. Clonotypes specific to SARS-CoV-2, CMV, influenza A and EBV were annotated by matching TCR beta CDR3 sequences against VDJdb. Held by TCRdb, this immuneACCESS table contains in-frame sequences only and omits some clones. Under half of the omission traces to an unresolved V gene where checked; the cause of the rest is unknown. The DNA was the basis for D and trimming; V, J and clone size are from that table. The sample yields under 90,000 clones; roughly 95% were counted once. The top ten clonotypes cover roughly 4.2% of the sample.

V is cut by 2 bases and J by 4 bases, and the space between the germline ends is 14 bases. The CDR3 runs 16 amino acids, cysteine and phenylalanine included. Of the read, only the CDR3 DNA is kept; its 48 bases are in frame from base 1. CDR1 and CDR2, looked up from the germline V gene (reference sequence), are MNHEY and SMNVEV. The source of the sample is a study (dated by TCRdb to between 2021 and 2022). Findings and caveats that apply to the study as a whole: Further investigation, including longitudinal sampling and assessment of a control group, is stated by the authors to be required.

For TCR beta sequencing, genomic DNA was taken from unsorted PBMCs, and those PBMCs had been isolated from peripheral blood. The sample comprised PBMCs. The sequence was obtained from a man aged 35 to 55 with rheumatoid arthritis. This chain is built from TRBV27 and TRBJ2-2; TRBD1 is a possible D gene, resting on 5 matching bases. CDR3 sequence: CASSLRFRVPTGELFF. The nucleotide sequence is TGTGCCAGCAGTTTACGGTTCAGGGTTCCCACCGGGGAGCTGTTTTTT.